The rows below give T cell receptor beta chains drawn from one sample of a study of Ad26.COV2.S vaccination and SARS-CoV-2 variants. Assay: immunoSEQ multiplex PCR; the TCRdb copy retains only in-frame clones and omits some. In the table there are about 350,000 clones, approximately 84% of which are singletons. Sequencing was performed on peripheral blood, taken in a trial of Ad26.COV2.S vaccine versus placebo. Receptor source: a person aged 18-65 years who received the Ad26.COV2.S COVID-19 vaccine or a placebo. CDR3s include the opening cysteine and the closing phenylalanine or tryptophan. Each record gives: D gene, J gene, clone size, V gene, CDR3 DNA, CDR3 protein. The D gene is left open where the match is weak. Rows may omit the clone size; those that give it use once, few, many or a size class.

D gene: -
J gene: TRBJ2-2
clone size: few
V gene: TRBV18
CDR3 DNA: TGTGCCAGCTCACCGGGTGTAGCGGTAAACACCGGGGAGCTGTTTTTT
CDR3 protein: CASSPGVAVNTGELFF

D gene: -
J gene: TRBJ1-5
clone size: -
V gene: TRBV28
CDR3 DNA: TGTGCCAGCAGTCTGCGCCCGCGGGCAGGCAATCAGCCCCAGCATTTT
CDR3 protein: CASSLRPRAGNQPQHF

D gene: TRBD1
J gene: TRBJ1-1
clone size: once
V gene: TRBV5-1
CDR3 DNA: TGCGCCAGCAGCGTCAAGACAGGGGGCACAACTGAAGCTTTCTTT
CDR3 protein: CASSVKTGGTTEAFF

D gene: TRBD1
J gene: TRBJ2-3
clone size: -
V gene: TRBV5-4
CDR3 DNA: TGTGCCAGCACTCACAGGGGAACTAGCACAGATACGCAGTATTTT
CDR3 protein: CASTHRGTSTDTQYF

D gene: TRBD1
J gene: TRBJ1-2
clone size: -
V gene: TRBV2
CDR3 DNA: TGTGCCAGCAGTGTCCAGACAGGGGTTTTTGGTGGCTACACCTTC
CDR3 protein: CASSVQTGVFGGYTF

D gene: -
J gene: TRBJ2-6
clone size: -
V gene: TRBV5-1
CDR3 DNA: TGCGCCAGCAGCTTAAGACGGAGCTCTGGGGCCAACGTCCTGACTTTC
CDR3 protein: CASSLRRSSGANVLTF

D gene: -
J gene: TRBJ2-3
clone size: -
V gene: TRBV19
CDR3 DNA: TGTGCCAGTAGTATCGGACACAACACAGATACGCAGTATTTT
CDR3 protein: CASSIGHNTDTQYF

D gene: -
J gene: TRBJ2-1
clone size: once
V gene: TRBV5-1
CDR3 DNA: TGCGCCAGCAGCCCAGGGGGGGACAGGAATGAGCAGTTCTTC
CDR3 protein: CASSPGGDRNEQFF

D gene: TRBD2
J gene: TRBJ2-1
clone size: -
V gene: TRBV4-2
CDR3 DNA: TGTGCCAGCAGCCAACCGGAGAGGACTAGCGGTGTCAATGAGCAGTTCTTC
CDR3 protein: CASSQPERTSGVNEQFF

D gene: TRBD2
J gene: TRBJ2-3
clone size: few
V gene: TRBV4-3
CDR3 DNA: TGCGCCAGCAGTGTGGGACTAGCGGGAGATCAGTATTTT
CDR3 protein: CASSVGLAGDQYF

D gene: -
J gene: TRBJ2-1
clone size: -
V gene: TRBV11-2
CDR3 DNA: TGTGCCAGCAGCTTAGGGGGGACCTACAATGAGCAGTTCTTC
CDR3 protein: CASSLGGTYNEQFF

D gene: -
J gene: TRBJ2-7
clone size: -
V gene: TRBV7-2
CDR3 DNA: TGTGCCAGCAGCTTAGTAGTAGGGACGGTTGGGGAGCAGTACTTC
CDR3 protein: CASSLVVGTVGEQYF

D gene: -
J gene: TRBJ2-1
clone size: few
V gene: TRBV7-9
CDR3 DNA: TGTGCCAGCAGCTTAGGGGACGCGGGAAACAATGAGCAGTTCTTC
CDR3 protein: CASSLGDAGNNEQFF

D gene: -
J gene: TRBJ1-2
clone size: -
V gene: TRBV24-1
CDR3 DNA: TGTGCCACCAGTGACCCACCCGATGGACAGTACCTTTGGGTCTATGGCTACACCTTC
CDR3 protein: CATSDPPDGQYLWVYGYTF

D gene: TRBD1
J gene: TRBJ1-5
clone size: -
V gene: TRBV7-8
CDR3 DNA: TGTGCCAGCAGCCCGGGACAGGGGAATCAGCCCCAGCATTTT
CDR3 protein: CASSPGQGNQPQHF

D gene: -
J gene: TRBJ2-2
clone size: once
V gene: TRBV6-5
CDR3 DNA: TGTGCCAGCAGTTACCCAACCACCGGGGAGCTGTTTTTT
CDR3 protein: CASSYPTTGELFF

D gene: -
J gene: TRBJ1-3
clone size: -
V gene: TRBV3-1/TRBV3-2
CDR3 DNA: TGTGCCAGCAGCTTCGGGACATCTGGAAACACCATATATTTT
CDR3 protein: CASSFGTSGNTIYF

D gene: TRBD2
J gene: TRBJ2-3
clone size: -
V gene: TRBV14
CDR3 DNA: TGTGCCAGCAGCCAAGATTGGAGCGGGGGCTACACAGATACGCAGTATTTT
CDR3 protein: CASSQDWSGGYTDTQYF

D gene: -
J gene: TRBJ2-3
clone size: few
V gene: TRBV6-4
CDR3 DNA: TGTGCCAGCAGTGACTCGGGGGGGCCAGATACGCAGTATTTT
CDR3 protein: CASSDSGGPDTQYF

D gene: TRBD1
J gene: TRBJ2-7
clone size: -
V gene: TRBV30
CDR3 DNA: TGTGCCTGGAGTCCACAGGGGGATCGGGACGAGCAGTACTTC
CDR3 protein: CAWSPQGDRDEQYF

D gene: -
J gene: TRBJ1-5
clone size: few
V gene: TRBV3-1/TRBV3-2
CDR3 DNA: TGTGCCAGCAGCCAAGATGCGCGGGGGGCATCTCAGCCCCAGCATTTT
CDR3 protein: CASSQDARGASQPQHF

D gene: TRBD1
J gene: TRBJ1-1
clone size: -
V gene: TRBV7-8
CDR3 DNA: TGTGCCAGCAGCTACGCTCAACAGGGGGCAGGGGCTGAAGCTTTCTTT
CDR3 protein: CASSYAQQGAGAEAFF

D gene: TRBD2
J gene: TRBJ2-2
clone size: -
V gene: TRBV11-3
CDR3 DNA: TGTGCCAGCAGCTTTTTGCGGGGGGGTGTCACCGGGGAGCTGTTTTTT
CDR3 protein: CASSFLRGGVTGELFF

D gene: TRBD1
J gene: TRBJ1-3
clone size: -
V gene: TRBV7-9
CDR3 DNA: TGTGCCAGCAGCCCCAACAGGGGACAACTATCTGGAAACACCATATATTTT
CDR3 protein: CASSPNRGQLSGNTIYF

D gene: -
J gene: TRBJ1-5
clone size: -
V gene: TRBV4-1
CDR3 DNA: TGCGCCAGCAGCCAACGACAGGCGAGCAATCAGCCCCAGCATTTT
CDR3 protein: CASSQRQASNQPQHF

D gene: -
J gene: TRBJ1-3
clone size: -
V gene: TRBV5-6
CDR3 DNA: TGTGCCAGCAGCTTGCGTACAGGGAAGTTTACAGGAAACACCATATATTTT
CDR3 protein: CASSLRTGKFTGNTIYF

D gene: -
J gene: TRBJ2-3
clone size: -
V gene: TRBV18
CDR3 DNA: TGTGCCAGCTCACTCCGCGGAGGCAGGAGACCGATAGACACAGATACGCAGTATTTT
CDR3 protein: CASSLRGGRRPIDTDTQYF